Shown below are 5 T cell receptor beta chains from a single sample sequenced in a study of blood T cells in healthy people across ages. Through a sample-barcoded 5' primer and a J-beta primer mix, a second PCR was run for roughly 6 to 11 cycles. Each CDR3 protein gets one entry after TCRdb re-called the 5' RACE reads with MiXCR. The table records 550,000 to 650,000 distinct CDR3 sequences, over 25% of them present only once. These data also featured in a second study, about T cells of mothers and their children.

The sequenced sample was blood. The receptors come from a boy aged 2 to 10 in good health.

A few counts support this clonotype. The J gene is TRBJ1-5, the V gene TRBV15, with no clear D. Trimming cost V 0 bases and J 3 bases, with 6 bases left between them. Germline V lookup: CDR1 LNHNV, CDR2 YYDKDF (reference sequence). The length of the CDR3 is 14 residues. CDR3 protein: CATSREGYNQPQHF. DNA of the CDR3: TGTGCCACCAGCAGAGAAGGGTACAATCAGCCCCAGCATTTT.

V usage is TRBV27 and J usage is TRBJ1-4; D remains unclear. The germline CDR1 and CDR2 sequences are MNHEY and SMNVEV (reference sequence). Trimming left V 4 bases short and J 6 bases short, with 15 bases between. The CDR3 loop spans 15 amino acids. The CDR3: CASSSRALGDEKLFF. Written as DNA, the CDR3 is TGTGCCAGCAGTTCCCGGGCACTCGGGGATGAAAAACTGTTTTTT. The complete variable domain, with remaining parts taken from reference TRBV27 and TRBJ1-4, reads EAQVTQNPRYLITVTGKKLTVTCSQNMNHEYMSWYRQDPGLGLRQIYYSMNVEVTDKGDVPEGYKVSRKEKRNFPLILESPSPNQTSLYFCASSSRALGDEKLFFGSGTQLSVL.

The sample holds a few counts of this clonotype. The rearrangement joins TRBV27 to TRBJ2-5, with 9 nucleotides matching TRBD1. Germline V gene sequence: CDR1 MNHEY, CDR2 SMNVEV (reference sequence). There are 17 residues in the CDR3. With 2 bases clipped from V and 2 bases from J, the junction kept 9 bases outside the gene matches. Written as DNA, the CDR3 is TGTGCCAGCAGTTTAGGGTCCGGGACAGGGAGGCAAGAGACCCAGTACTTC. Residues: CASSLGSGTGRQETQYF.

V and J are TRBV10-3 and TRBJ2-3, with 11 bases fitting TRBD2. V lost 4 bases, J lost 3 bases, and 0 bases stayed unmatched. CDR1 ENHRY and CDR2 SYGVKD come from the germline V gene. The CDR3 sequence is 14 residues long. The CDR3 DNA sequence: TGTGCCATCAGTGGGACTAGCGGGACAGATACGCAGTATTTT. Translated: CAISGTSGTDTQYF.

The chain combines TRBV7-9 with TRBJ2-4; weak D call: TRBD1 (6 bases). There are 14 residues in the CDR3. Germline V gene lookup returns CDR1 SEHNR and CDR2 FQNEAQ (reference sequence). V gave up 5 bases and J gave up 5 bases, with 13 bases separating them. CDR3 nucleotides: TGTGCCAGCAGCCCAGAGACAGGAGAAAACATTCAGTACTTC. This codes for CASSPETGENIQYF. Filled out from reference TRBV7-9 and TRBJ2-4, the complete variable domain reads DTGVSQNPRHKITKRGQNVTFRCDPISEHNRLYWYRQTLGQGPEFLTYFQNEAQLEKSRLLSDRFSAERPKGSFSTLEIQRTEQGDSAMYLCASSPETGENIQYFGAGTRLSVL.